This TCR beta chain comes out of a study of T cell changes during pregnancy in multiple sclerosis. This CDR3 spans 18 amino acids. Germline CDR1 and CDR2: SGDLS and YYNGEE. V lost 4 bases, J lost 6 bases, and 21 bases stayed unmatched. Generated by immunoSEQ multiplex PCR, the TCRdb table keeps only in-frame clones and is missing some. The sample yields 80,000 to 100,000 clones, roughly 92% seen once. Sequencing used peripheral blood, obtained in the first trimester of pregnancy. V gene TRBV9 combines with J gene TRBJ1-2; TRBD1 matches 7 bases. The TCR sequence derives from a female donor with multiple sclerosis, enrolled in a pregnancy study. The CDR3 region has the DNA TGTGCCAGCAGCTCATTGACAGGGAGCTTACATATCCCCCATGGCTACACCTTC. It translates to CASSSLTGSLHIPHGYTF.